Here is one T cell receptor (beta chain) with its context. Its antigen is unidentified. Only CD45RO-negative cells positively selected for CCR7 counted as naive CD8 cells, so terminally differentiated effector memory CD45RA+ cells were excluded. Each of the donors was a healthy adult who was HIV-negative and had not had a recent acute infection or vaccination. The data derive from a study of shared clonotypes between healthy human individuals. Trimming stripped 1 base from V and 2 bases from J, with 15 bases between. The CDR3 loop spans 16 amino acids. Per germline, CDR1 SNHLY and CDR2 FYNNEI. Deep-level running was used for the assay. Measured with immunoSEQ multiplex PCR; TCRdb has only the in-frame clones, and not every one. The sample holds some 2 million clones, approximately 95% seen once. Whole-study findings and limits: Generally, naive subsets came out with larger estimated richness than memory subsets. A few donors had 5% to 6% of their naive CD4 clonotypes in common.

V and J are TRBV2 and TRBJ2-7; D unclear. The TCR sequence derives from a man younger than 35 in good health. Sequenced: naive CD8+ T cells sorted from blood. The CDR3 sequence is CASSEGLAIPTYEQYF. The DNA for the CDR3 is TGTGCCAGCAGTGAAGGTTTGGCGATCCCTACCTACGAGCAGTACTTC.